Included here is one T cell receptor (beta chain) sequence, with context. Sequenced patients had shown CD8+CD57+ cell expansion by flow cytometry. Severe acquired aplastic anemia was present in every patient. Genomic DNA acted as the template from which TCR beta VDJ combination and CDR3 sequence profiling were carried out. TCRdb re-derived calls from the reads in MiXCR, one entry per CDR3 protein. The repertoire consists of a few hundred thousand distinct CDR3 sequences, with roughly a third occurring once and the leading ten covering less than 1%. Germline lookup yields CDR1 SGHAT and CDR2 FQNNGV. The J segment lost 1 base and the V segment lost 6 bases, leaving 8 bases of the junction unmatched. The CDR3 has 15 residues. The sample belongs to a study of CD8+CD57+ T cells in acquired aplastic anemia. The wider study: The mean DNA yield obtained from sorted CD4+ and CD8+ cells came to 3.2 ug.

This clonotype was sampled from a human donor with aplastic anemia. J is TRBJ1-1 and V is TRBV11-2; 7 nucleotides match TRBD1. Sequenced material: sorted CD4+, CD8+, or CD8+CD57+ T cells (not recorded which) from PBMCs. CDR3 residues: CASRNPGQRNTEAFF. The CDR3 DNA follows: TGTGCCAGCAGAAATCCGGGACAGAGGAACACTGAAGCTTTCTTT.